These 10 T cell receptor beta chains originate from one sample sequenced in a study of blood T cell repertoires in COVID-19. The protocol was immunoSEQ multiplex PCR, while the TCRdb copy is restricted to in-frame clones and leaves out a portion. The table lists some 150,000 clones, approximately 90% of them singletons. The sequencing sample was made of peripheral blood. The receptors shown here come from a woman aged 45 to 65 with acute or convalescent COVID-19.

V gene TRBV11-3 combines with J gene TRBJ2-2, with D unresolved. V was pared by 1 base and J by 1 base, with 7 bases between. Per the germline V gene, CDR1 is SGHNT and CDR2 is YENEEA. The CDR3 consists of 15 residues. CDR3 DNA sequence: TGTGCCAGCAGCTTAGGACTTCTGAACACCGGGGAGCTGTTTTTT. Translated, it gives CASSLGLLNTGELFF.

The chain uses TRBV9 and TRBJ2-3; a possible D gene is TRBD2 (6 bases). This CDR3 has 16 amino acids. Trimming took off 4 bases at V and 2 bases at J, with 17 bases between the two ends. From germline, CDR1 is SGDLS and CDR2 YYNGEE. The CDR3 nucleotides are TGTGCCAGCAGCCCCGGGGACTCTACTTACACAGATACGCAGTATTTT. Translated: CASSPGDSTYTDTQYF.

The genes are TRBV27 and TRBJ2-2; perhaps TRBD1 as D (5 bases). The germline CDR1 and CDR2 sequences are MNHEY and SMNVEV (reference sequence). V lost 8 bases and J lost 5, with 12 bases in between. The CDR3 is 13 amino acids. Here the CDR3 reads CASGLRGTGELFF. CDR3 nucleotide sequence: TGTGCCAGCGGCCTTAGGGGAACCGGGGAGCTGTTTTTT.

The rearrangement uses TRBV6-1 and TRBJ1-5; weak D call: TRBD1 (5 bases). CDR3 length: 12 amino acids. Germline loops: CDR1 MNHNS, CDR2 SASEGT. With 7 bases removed from V and 6 bases from J, the gap between germline ends came to 10 bases. In DNA, the CDR3 is TGTGCCAGCACCCAAGGGGTTCAGCCCCAGCATTTT. It encodes CASTQGVQPQHF.

The chain recombines TRBV7-6 with TRBJ1-2, with D unclear. Germline-derived CDR1 and CDR2 are SGHVS and FNYEAQ. The CDR3 has 14 residues. V lost 5 bases and J 2 bases, leaving 12 bases between the germline ends. CDR3 region: CASSPLSANYGYTF. The CDR3 DNA sequence: TGTGCCAGCAGCCCCCTGAGTGCCAACTATGGCTACACCTTC.

This clone occurred a few times. The chain joins TRBV6-5 to TRBJ2-3, with D possibly matching TRBD2 (5 bases). Germline V lookup: CDR1 MNHEY, CDR2 SVGAGI. The CDR3 is 14 amino acids. Between the trimmed V and J ends, which lost 8 bases and 1 base, there was a span of 13 bases. The CDR3 spells CASGRFSGTDTQYF. CDR3 DNA sequence: TGTGCCAGCGGGAGATTTAGTGGCACAGATACGCAGTATTTT.

Regarding this clone: The junction differs from germline at one of its ends, possibly a read error. The chain is built from TRBV5-1 and TRBJ2-3; no clear D gene. The CDR3 loop spans 18 amino acids. Germline V CDR1 and CDR2: SGHRS, YFSETQ. In DNA form, the CDR3 reads TGCGCCAGCAGCTTGGGTTCACGGCTTACGGGTAGCACAAATACGCAGTATTTT. It codes for CASSLGSRLTGSTNTQYF. The full variable domain, rest sourced from reference TRBV5-1 and TRBJ2-3, is KAGVTQTPRYLIKTRGQQVTLSCSPISGHRSVSWYQQTPGQGLQFLFEYFSETQRNKGNFPGRFSGRQFSNSRSEMNVSTLELGDSALYLCASSLGSRLTGSTNTQYFGPGTRLTVL.

The chain combines TRBV10-2 with TRBJ1-2, with D maybe TRBD1 (5 bases). V lost 0 bases and J 6 bases, leaving 14 bases between the germline ends. The length of the CDR3 is 15 residues. Germline CDR1 WSHSY, CDR2 SAAADI. The chain's CDR3 is CASSESQGVDHGYTF. CDR3 sequence (DNA): TGCGCCAGCAGTGAGTCGCAAGGGGTAGACCATGGCTACACCTTC.

The gene calls are TRBV24-1 and TRBJ1-5; no clear D. V was cut by 6 bases and J by 9 bases, with 17 bases left in between. Germline-derived CDR1 and CDR2 are KGHDR and SFDVKD. The CDR3 runs 14 residues. CDR3 amino acids: CATSIIGKSRPQHF. CDR3 sequence (DNA): TGTGCCACCAGTATTATCGGGAAAAGTCGGCCCCAGCATTTT.

This clone was observed once. The chain has TRBV9 and TRBJ1-2; D is unresolved. In germline, CDR1 is SGDLS, CDR2 YYNGEE. V was shortened by 2 bases and J by 0 bases, with 11 bases between the two germline ends. The CDR3 sequence is 15 residues long. CDR3 sequence reads: CASSVPLGANYGYTF. The CDR3 DNA reads TGTGCCAGCAGCGTCCCCCTGGGAGCTAACTATGGCTACACCTTC.